This T cell receptor beta chain stems from a study of cytomegalovirus exposure and HLA in healthy donors. The ends lost 3 bases at V and 5 bases at J; junction bases unmatched: 4. The CDR3 extends over 13 amino acids. Germline V gene lookup returns CDR1 SGHRS and CDR2 YFSETQ. Both 60 Vbeta primers and 13 Jbeta primers went into the PCR. Assay used: immunoSEQ multiplex PCR; TCRdb lists only in-frame clones, some missing. The table lists about 130,000 clones, roughly 77% of them singletons. J is TRBJ1-2 and V is TRBV5-1; 7 nucleotides agree with TRBD1. Specimen: PBMCs. This sequence was found in a male donor in good health and CMV-seronegative. The CDR3 loop is CASSWGQNYGYTF. The CDR3, as DNA: TGCGCCAGCAGCTGGGGACAGAATTATGGCTACACCTTC.